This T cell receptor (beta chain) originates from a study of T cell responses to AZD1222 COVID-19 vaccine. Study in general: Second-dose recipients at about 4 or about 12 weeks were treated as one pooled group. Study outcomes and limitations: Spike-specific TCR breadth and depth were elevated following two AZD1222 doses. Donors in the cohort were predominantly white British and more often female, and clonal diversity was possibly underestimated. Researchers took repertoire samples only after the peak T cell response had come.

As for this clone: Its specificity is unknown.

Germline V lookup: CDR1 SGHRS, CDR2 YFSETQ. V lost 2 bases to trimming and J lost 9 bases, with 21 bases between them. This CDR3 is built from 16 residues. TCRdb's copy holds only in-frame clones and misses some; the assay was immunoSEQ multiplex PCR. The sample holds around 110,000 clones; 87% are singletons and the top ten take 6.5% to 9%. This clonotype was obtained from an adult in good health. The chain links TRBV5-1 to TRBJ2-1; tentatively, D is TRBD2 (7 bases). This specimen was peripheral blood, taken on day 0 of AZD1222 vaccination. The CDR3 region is CASSFSWGGTSSEQFF. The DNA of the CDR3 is TGCGCCAGCAGCTTTTCGTGGGGGGGCACTAGTAGTGAGCAGTTCTTC.